The T cell receptor (beta chain) under discussion was sequenced for a study of Ad26.COV2.S vaccination and SARS-CoV-2 variants. About the study: The donor was enrolled in the Ad26.COV2.S arm of the COV1001 trial.

In germline, CDR1 is SGHTA, CDR2 FQGNSA. The V gene end was trimmed by 5 bases and the J gene end by 2 bases; junction bases not matched to a gene: 7. The CDR3 spans 16 residues. Treatment reported: roughly 20 received Ad26.COV2.S at low or high dose, single or two shots; about 5 received placebo; per-sample allocation not given. Collection of samples fell on day 63 after the first vaccine or placebo injection. Generated by immunoSEQ multiplex PCR, the TCRdb table keeps only in-frame clones and is missing some. The sample shows under 600,000 clones, about 89% of them seen only once. This sequence was found in a person aged 18 to 65 who received the Ad26.COV2.S COVID-19 vaccine or a placebo. The rearrangement links TRBV7-2 to TRBJ2-3; 10 positions agree with TRBD2. Sample: peripheral blood, taken in a trial of Ad26.COV2.S vaccine versus placebo. The CDR3 region is CASSPHSGGNTDTQYF. CDR3 coding DNA: TGTGCCAGCAGCCCTCATAGCGGGGGGAACACAGATACGCAGTATTTT.